This T cell receptor beta chain was retrieved from a study of T cell repertoires in cytomegalovirus infection. Study-level information: CMV epitopes in the study were HLA-C-restricted (recently identified) and HLA-B-restricted (well studied).

Note on this clonotype: Antigen unknown.

TCRdb analysed the reads with MiXCR anew, one entry per CDR3 protein. The table includes around 300,000 distinct CDR3 sequences, approximately 25% detected once. V trimming: 1 base; J trimming: 7 bases; junction bases outside the gene matches: 7. Germline CDR1 is SQVTM and CDR2 is ANQGSEA. The CDR3 extends over 13 amino acids. The V call is TRBV29-1, the J call TRBJ2-7, with 7 positions matching TRBD1. The sequenced sample was cultured PBMCs, obtained from culture after CMV antigen stimulation. This receptor was taken from a human donor in good health (CMV status not recorded). Some clones in this sample may be carry-over from other donors' samples. This CDR3 is CSVEGTGSWEQYF. The DNA of the CDR3 is TGCAGCGTTGAAGGGACAGGATCTTGGGAGCAGTACTTC.